Listed here is a single TCR beta chain. Antigen specificity is unknown. The CDR3 spans 11 residues. Germline values: CDR1 SQVTM, CDR2 ANQGSEA. The V and J ends lost 4 bases and 6 bases respectively, with 6 bases between them. This specimen comes from a study of T cells in Graves' hyperthyroidism and ophthalmopathy. Study-wide results and caveats: Ophthalmopathy prediction by the model preceded onset by a median approximately 5.9 months.

Newly diagnosed hyperthyroidism patients aged 18 to 65 years had disease lasting under 2 months. PBMCs came from roughly 10 ml fresh peripheral blood. Template material for amplifying TCR beta CDR3 regions consisted of RNA transcripts. HTBI primers were employed in a first-round RT-PCR of the TCR CDR3. A single record per CDR3 protein comes from TCRdb applying MiXCR to the multiplex PCR reads. The profile shows roughly 630,000 distinct CDR3 sequences, approximately 14% of them singletons. V gene TRBV29-1 combines with J gene TRBJ2-2; D is uncertain. Sequenced: blood. This clonotype originated in a woman aged 30 to 39 with Graves' hyperthyroidism. The CDR3 protein is CSVVNAGELFF. In DNA, the CDR3 is TGCAGCGTTGTCAATGCCGGGGAGCTGTTTTTT.